This paragraph covers one TCR beta chain sequence. The data originate from a study of blood T cell repertoires in COVID-19. Study summary: The study drew acute and convalescent COVID-19 samples from the United States, Italy and Spain.

Under the authors' procedure: Scientists estimated how many nucleated cells there were by amplifying reference gene primers. TCRdb keeps only in-frame clones here, not all; method: immunoSEQ multiplex PCR. V and J calls and clone size are given by that table; D and trimming were obtained from the DNA. Here the sample spans a few hundred thousand clones, just under 90% being singletons. Participants had their cohort set by participant-reported clinical history. Before being deemed recovered, Cohort 3 donors had two negative PCRs, clearance, or symptom resolution. The length of the CDR3 is 13 residues. Trimming removed 8 bases from V and 3 bases from J, with 14 bases in between. The germline CDR1 and CDR2 sequences are SEHNR and FQNEAQ (reference sequence).

The specimen sequenced was PBMCs or T cells enriched from blood (not recorded which). This clonotype was obtained from a woman in her twenties or thirties who had recovered from COVID-19. V is TRBV7-9 and J is TRBJ2-7; D call uncertain. In DNA form, the CDR3 reads TGTGCCAGCGCGCCTCCCCTTATCTACGAGCAGTACTTC. The encoded protein is CASAPPLIYEQYF.